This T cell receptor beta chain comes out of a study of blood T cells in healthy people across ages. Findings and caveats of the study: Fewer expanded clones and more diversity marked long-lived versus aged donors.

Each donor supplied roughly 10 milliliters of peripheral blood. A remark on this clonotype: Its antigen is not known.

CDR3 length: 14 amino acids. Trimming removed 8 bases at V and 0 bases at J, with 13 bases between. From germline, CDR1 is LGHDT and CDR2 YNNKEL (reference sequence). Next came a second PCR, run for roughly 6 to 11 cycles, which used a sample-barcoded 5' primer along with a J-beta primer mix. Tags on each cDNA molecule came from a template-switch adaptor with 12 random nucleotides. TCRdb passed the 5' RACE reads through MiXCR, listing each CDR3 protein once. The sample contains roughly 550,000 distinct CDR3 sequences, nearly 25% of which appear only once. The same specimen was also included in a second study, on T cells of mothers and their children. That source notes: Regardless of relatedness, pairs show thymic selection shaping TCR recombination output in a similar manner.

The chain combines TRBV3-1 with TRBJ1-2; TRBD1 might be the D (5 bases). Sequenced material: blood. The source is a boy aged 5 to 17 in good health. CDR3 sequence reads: CASWGFEPNYGYTF. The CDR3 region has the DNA TGTGCCAGCTGGGGGTTCGAGCCTAACTATGGCTACACCTTC.